Below, 30 T cell receptor beta chains from the same sample are listed, as sequenced in a study of precursors of human CD4 cytotoxic T cells. Using its own MiXCR run on the reads, TCRdb lists one record per CDR3 protein. The sample lists about 810 distinct CDR3 sequences; 15% to 20% were seen once. Sorted CD4+ central memory, effector memory, IL-7R-high TEMRA and IL-7R-negative TEMRA cells underwent bulk UMI sequencing. Material for sequencing was memory CD4+ T cells from blood (PBMCs). These receptor sequences come from a human donor in good health.

The V and J genes are TRBV5-6 and TRBJ2-1, with D possibly matching TRBD1 (6 bases). The germline V gene has CDR1 SGHDT and CDR2 YYEEEE. The length of the CDR3 is 16 residues. Trimming removed 4 bases from V and 8 bases from J, with 22 bases in between. CDR3 region: CASSTQITGSGDEQFF. CDR3 in DNA: TGTGCCAGCAGCACTCAAATAACAGGGTCCGGCGATGAGCAGTTCTTC.

The rearrangement joins TRBV6-5 to TRBJ2-7; the D gene is possibly TRBD1 (6 bases). The CDR3 spans 16 residues. Germline V CDR1 and CDR2: MNHEY, SVGAGI. V lost 0 bases and J lost 2, with 14 bases in between. CDR3 in amino acids: CASSYSAGTPTYEQYF. Here the CDR3 DNA reads TGTGCCAGCAGTTACTCGGCCGGGACACCAACCTACGAGCAGTACTTC.

J is TRBJ1-3 and V is TRBV2; D remains ambiguous. The germline V gene encodes CDR1 SNHLY and CDR2 FYNNEI. This CDR3 contains 15 residues. V was cut by 5 bases and J by 2 bases, with 13 bases left in between. CDR3 protein: CASSQVGTAGNTIYF. CDR3 sequence (DNA): TGTGCCAGCAGTCAGGTGGGAACGGCTGGAAACACCATATATTTT.

The chain recombines TRBV11-2 with TRBJ2-3; D gene uncertain. The CDR3 covers 14 residues. The V gene lost 5 bases and the J gene lost 0 bases, with 9 bases spanning the gap. Germline loops: CDR1 SGHAT, CDR2 FQNNGV. The CDR3 protein is CASSPFSSTDTQYF. CDR3 nucleotide sequence: TGTGCCAGCAGCCCTTTTAGCAGCACAGATACGCAGTATTTT.

This clonotype is termed large. The rearrangement uses TRBV30 and TRBJ2-7; D remains ambiguous. CDR1 and CDR2 from the germline V gene are GTSNPN and SVGIG (reference sequence). V lost 3 bases and J 0 bases, leaving 6 bases between the germline ends. CDR3 size: 12 residues. CDR3 DNA sequence: TGTGCCTGGAGGGTCAGCTCCTACGAGCAGTACTTC. Translating it yields CAWRVSSYEQYF.

V usage is TRBV5-6 and J usage is TRBJ2-2; the D is unclear. The germline V gene encodes CDR1 SGHDT and CDR2 YYEEEE. Trimming removed 2 bases at V and 3 bases at J, with 2 bases between. The CDR3 is 12 amino acids. The CDR3, as DNA: TGTGCCAGCAGCTTAGACACCGGGGAGCTGTTTTTT. This gives the protein CASSLDTGELFF.

The chain carries TRBV5-1 and TRBJ1-2; no clear D gene. CDR1 is SGHRS, CDR2 YFSETQ, per germline. V dropped 0 bases and J dropped 0 bases, with 9 bases sitting between them. The CDR3 consists of 15 residues. The CDR3 DNA reads TGCGCCAGCAGCTTGGCCCCCGATTCTAACTATGGCTACACCTTC. Encoded protein: CASSLAPDSNYGYTF.

This clonotype was recorded a few times. The chain is built from TRBV7-8 and TRBJ1-2; weak D call: TRBD1 (5 bases). In germline, CDR1 is SGHVS, CDR2 FQNEAQ. The CDR3 is made up of 15 amino acids. V lost 1 base and J lost 4, with 13 bases in between. This CDR3 is CASSLGVGATYGYTF. The CDR3 region has the DNA TGTGCCAGCAGCTTAGGGGTAGGGGCCACCTATGGCTACACCTTC.

The chain joins TRBV25-1 to TRBJ2-7; D possibly uses TRBD1 or TRBD2 (5 bases each). Germline V gene lookup returns CDR1 MGHDK and CDR2 SYGVNS. This CDR3 contains 14 residues. Between the trimmed V and J ends, which lost 3 bases and 7 bases, there was a span of 16 bases. CDR3: CASSEPGPTPEQYF. The CDR3 coding sequence is TGTGCCAGCAGTGAGCCGGGACCAACGCCGGAGCAGTACTTC.

In the case of this clonotype: A read error may be the cause here, since a much bigger clone is one base away. This chain uses TRBV12-3 or TRBV12-4 with TRBJ1-4, with 8 bases matching TRBD1. The V segment lost 6 bases and the J segment 7 bases; nucleotides outside the gene matches: 7. The length of the CDR3 is 14 residues. The DNA for the CDR3 is TGTGCCAGCAGCATGGGACAGGAGCTTGAAAAACTGTTTTTT. It translates to CASSMGQELEKLFF.

This clonotype counts as large. The chain is built from TRBV10-3 and TRBJ1-1; possible D gene TRBD1, 5 bases. This CDR3 contains 11 residues. Trimming removed 2 bases at V and 8 bases at J, with 6 bases between. Per germline, CDR1 ENHRY and CDR2 SYGVKD. Written as DNA, the CDR3 is TGTGCCATCAGTGAGGGACAAGAAGCTTTCTTT. It yields the protein CAISEGQEAFF.

This clonotype is classed as large. The genes are TRBV12-3 or TRBV12-4 and TRBJ2-1; the match to TRBD2 covers 9 bases. Trimming removed 4 bases from V and 12 bases from J; junction bases left unmatched: 13. The CDR3 is 15 amino acids. The CDR3 DNA is TGTGCCAGCAGTTCTGACTCCGGCGGGAGGGCGCGGCAGTTCTTC. This codes for CASSSDSGGRARQFF.

This clonotype has only a few counts. The chain carries TRBV20-1 and TRBJ2-1; 16 positions match TRBD2. In germline, CDR1 is DFQATT, CDR2 SNEGSKA (reference sequence). The CDR3 is made up of 17 amino acids. Germline trimming cut 6 bases from V and 2 bases from J; bases unmatched to any gene: 7. For the CDR3, the DNA is TGCAGTGCCGCCGGGACTAGCGGGAGGGGCACCTACAATGAGCAGTTCTTC. Translated: CSAAGTSGRGTYNEQFF.

As to this clonotype: Sequence at one end of the junction differs from germline and may be a read error. The chain has TRBV3-1 and TRBJ1-2, with 7 nucleotides matching TRBD1. This CDR3 region has 12 residues. The germline V gene encodes CDR1 LGHDT and CDR2 YNNKEL (reference sequence). The CDR3 DNA is TGTGCCAGCAGCCAAGGCTGGGACAGACATAACTTC. Protein sequence: CASSQGWDRHNF.

This clonotype was found a few times. This chain connects TRBV5-1 to TRBJ2-7; D is ambiguous. Germline-derived CDR1 and CDR2 are SGHRS and YFSETQ. The CDR3 covers 14 residues. With 0 bases removed from V and 9 bases from J, the gap between germline ends came to 16 bases. The CDR3 reads CASSLEGFSDAQYF. CDR3 sequence (DNA): TGCGCCAGCAGCTTGGAAGGGTTCTCAGACGCGCAGTACTTC.

The rearrangement joins TRBV27 to TRBJ1-1, with TRBD1 as a possible D gene (6 bases). The length of the CDR3 is 16 residues. CDR1 and CDR2 from the germline V gene are MNHEY and SMNVEV (reference sequence). Trimming shortened V by 6 bases and J by 5 bases, and 22 bases separated the two germline ends. CDR3: CASSLRWGAPGTEAFF. The CDR3 DNA reads as TGTGCCAGCAGCCTAAGATGGGGGGCCCCTGGGACTGAAGCTTTCTTT.

The DNA for the CDR3 is TGTGCCAGCTCGTCAGGAAGGTCGGAGACCCAGTACTTC. Its translation is CASSSGRSETQYF. V is TRBV18 and J is TRBJ2-5; no clear D. Germline loops: CDR1 KGHSH, CDR2 LQKENI. The CDR3 consists of 13 residues. Trimming pared 6 bases from V and 5 bases from J, leaving 13 bases between.

This clonotype is categorized as large. The V gene is TRBV15, the J gene TRBJ2-1; 7 bases align to TRBD2. Germline loops: CDR1 LNHNV, CDR2 YYDKDF (reference sequence). The CDR3 runs to 15 residues. Trimming cost V 5 bases and J 2 bases; bases outside gene matches: 6. DNA of the CDR3: TGTGCCACCAGCCAAATGGGGGGGACCTACAATGAGCAGTTCTTC. Translation gives CATSQMGGTYNEQFF.

This chain joins TRBV20-1 and TRBJ2-3; 10 nucleotides agree with TRBD2. The germline gives CDR1 DFQATT, CDR2 SNEGSKA (reference sequence). After removal of 2 bases from V and 4 bases from J, the junction contained 6 bases not matched to a gene. The CDR3 has 15 amino acids. The CDR3 sequence: CSARTSGRAPDTQYF. The CDR3 DNA reads as TGCAGTGCTAGAACGAGCGGGAGGGCCCCAGATACGCAGTATTTT.

The chain carries TRBV5-1 and TRBJ2-1, with 7 bases fitting TRBD1. V shed 5 bases and J 4 bases; nucleotides not matched to a gene: 15. The CDR3 covers 17 residues. Germline CDR1 SGHRS, CDR2 YFSETQ. The CDR3 DNA reads as TGCGCCAGCAGTTATCCCGAAAAGGGGGCTCGGTACAATGAGCAGTTCTTC. This encodes CASSYPEKGARYNEQFF. Combining the CDR3 with reference TRBV5-1 and TRBJ2-1 gives the whole variable domain KAGVTQTPRYLIKTRGQQVTLSCSPISGHRSVSWYQQTPGQGLQFLFEYFSETQRNKGNFPGRFSGRQFSNSRSEMNVSTLELGDSALYLCASSYPEKGARYNEQFFGPGTRLTVL.

This rearrangement joins TRBV20-1 to TRBJ2-7, with 9 bases lining up with TRBD2. The CDR3 consists of 13 residues. Germline CDR1 DFQATT, CDR2 SNEGSKA (reference sequence). The CDR3 sequence: CSDLGAGGSEQYF. CDR3 DNA sequence: TGCAGCGACCTGGGAGCGGGAGGAAGCGAGCAGTACTTC.

V and J are TRBV6-1 and TRBJ2-2; TRBD1 agrees at 7 bases. Trimming cost V 6 bases and J 4 bases; bases outside gene matches: 8. CDR3 length: 15 residues. Germline CDR1 is MNHNS and CDR2 is SASEGT. The CDR3 bases are TGTGCCAGCAGCTTCGACAGGGCGGGCACCGGGGAGCTGTTTTTT. Translating gives CASSFDRAGTGELFF.

There are a few counts of this clonotype. V and J are TRBV25-1 and TRBJ2-5; 7 bases fit TRBD1. CDR1 and CDR2 from the germline V gene are MGHDK and SYGVNS. The V segment lost 4 bases and the J segment 4 bases; nucleotides outside the gene matches: 9. The length of the CDR3 is 15 residues. In DNA form, the CDR3 reads TGTGCCAGCAGTGTAGGGACAGCCAAGGGAGAGACCCAGTACTTC. It yields the protein CASSVGTAKGETQYF.

This clonotype was seen only a few times. This chain uses TRBV6-1 with TRBJ2-1; 10 nucleotides align to TRBD1. The V gene end was trimmed by 1 base and the J gene end by 5 bases; junction bases not matched to a gene: 5. This CDR3 spans 16 amino acids. The V gene's germline CDR1 is MNHNS and CDR2 SASEGT. The CDR3 spells CASSEVGTGEDNEQFF. DNA of the CDR3: TGTGCCAGCAGTGAAGTAGGGACAGGGGAAGACAATGAGCAGTTCTTC.

CDR3 in amino acids: CASSFEGQGEQFF. The CDR3 nucleotides read TGTGCCAGCAGCTTCGAAGGGCAGGGTGAGCAGTTCTTC. This chain joins TRBV11-3 and TRBJ2-1; D may be TRBD1 (5 bases). From germline, CDR1 is SGHNT and CDR2 YENEEA. There are 13 residues in the CDR3. Trimming pared 3 bases from V and 9 bases from J, leaving 12 bases between.

By sample fraction, this clonotype is large. The J gene is TRBJ2-1, the V gene TRBV12-3 or TRBV12-4; 9 positions match TRBD2. The CDR3 length is 15 residues. V shed 6 bases and J 9 bases; nucleotides not matched to a gene: 12. The CDR3 here is CASRALAGSHREQFF. In nucleotides, the CDR3 is TGTGCCAGCAGGGCTCTAGCGGGATCTCACCGTGAGCAGTTCTTC.

In regard to this clonotype: At one end, the junction sequence differs from germline, possibly due to a read error. V is TRBV10-3 and J is TRBJ2-7; 16 bases are a match to TRBD2. The CDR3 is 16 residues long. Germline loops: CDR1 ENHRY, CDR2 SYGVKD. The CDR3 reads CTIRRGLAGGAYEQYF. CDR3 bases: TGTACCATCAGAAGGGGACTAGCGGGAGGGGCCTACGAGCAGTACTTC.

In its sample, this clonotype was seen a few times. This sequence joins TRBV7-8 and TRBJ2-2, with D maybe TRBD1 (7 bases). There are 13 residues in the CDR3. Trimming left V 7 bases short and J 7 bases short, with 13 bases between. CDR1 is SGHVS, CDR2 FQNEAQ, per germline. The CDR3, as DNA: TGTGCCAGCATCCCCCAGGGGGGCGGGGAGCTGTTTTTT. The encoded protein is CASIPQGGGELFF.

The rearrangement joins TRBV5-1 to TRBJ2-2; D not certain. CDR3 length: 14 amino acids. Trimming cost V 2 bases and J 1 base, with 6 bases left between them. The germline V gene encodes CDR1 SGHRS and CDR2 YFSETQ. This chain's CDR3 is CASSFVQNTGELFF. As DNA, the CDR3 is TGCGCCAGCAGCTTCGTCCAGAACACCGGGGAGCTGTTTTTT.

The rearrangement uses TRBV7-2 and TRBJ2-3; D might be TRBD1 (6 bases). The V and J ends lost 1 base and 6 bases respectively, with 29 bases between them. Germline V lookup: CDR1 SGHTA, CDR2 FQGNSA. CDR3 size: 20 residues. CDR3 sequence (DNA): TGTGCCAGCAGCTTAGATGAGGGGGAAAATGGCCACCACCCCCGGGATACGCAGTATTTT. Translated: CASSLDEGENGHHPRDTQYF.